The source of this TCR beta chain is a study of blood T cell repertoires in COVID-19. Whole-study context: The United States, Italy and Spain provided the acute and convalescent COVID-19 samples.

Assay used: immunoSEQ multiplex PCR; TCRdb lists only in-frame clones, some missing. The sample has tens of thousands of clones; roughly 80% are singletons. There are 14 residues in the CDR3. The germline CDR1 and CDR2 sequences are SEHNR and FQNEAQ (reference sequence). The V gene lost 6 bases and the J gene lost 2 bases, with 14 bases spanning the gap. The receptor was derived from a man aged 50 to 59 with acute or convalescent COVID-19. Sample: peripheral blood. The chain is built from TRBV7-9 and TRBJ2-7; the D gene is possibly TRBD2 (6 bases). In DNA form, the CDR3 reads TGTGCCAGCAGTATAACGGGACTCCCCTACGAGCAGTACTTC. Its translation is CASSITGLPYEQYF.